One and the same sample provided the 11 T cell receptor beta chains below, sequenced in a study of cytomegalovirus exposure and HLA in healthy donors. Clones were read by immunoSEQ multiplex PCR, and TCRdb kept only the in-frame ones, dropping some. The table lists about 240,000 clones, about 90% of them singletons. The sample was PBMCs. The origin of the receptors is a woman aged 30 to 39 in good health and CMV-seropositive.

Here the CDR3 reads CASSSALAGGVDTQYF. Here the CDR3 DNA reads TGCGCCAGCAGCTCGGCACTAGCGGGAGGCGTAGATACGCAGTATTTT. The chain links TRBV5-1 to TRBJ2-3; 12 bases map to TRBD2. The trim removed 3 bases at V and 5 bases at J, leaving 7 bases unmatched. This CDR3 has 16 amino acids. Looked up from germline, CDR1 is SGHRS and CDR2 is YFSETQ.

CDR3 in amino acids: CASSETGGRAANVLTF. The CDR3 DNA follows: TGTGCCAGCAGTGAAACAGGGGGAAGGGCGGCCAACGTCCTGACTTTC. J is TRBJ2-6 and V is TRBV25-1; 8 bases are a match to TRBD1. With 2 bases clipped from V and 6 bases from J, the junction kept 6 bases outside the gene matches. Germline CDR1 MGHDK, CDR2 SYGVNS. CDR3 length equals 16 residues. The variable domain in full, completed from reference TRBV25-1 and TRBJ2-6, reads EADIYQTPRYLVIGTGKKITLECSQTMGHDKMYWYQQDPGMELHLIHYSYGVNSTEKGDLSSESTVSRIRTEHFPLTLESARPSHTSQYLCASSETGGRAANVLTFGAGSRLTVL.

V and J are TRBV7-3 and TRBJ2-2; 8 nucleotides line up with TRBD2. Germline V gives CDR1 SGHTA, CDR2 FQGTGA. With V trimmed by 2 bases and J by 1 base, 3 bases remained unmatched. This CDR3 comprises 16 residues. This chain's CDR3 is CASSLQAGGNTGELFF. The CDR3 DNA reads TGTGCCAGCAGCTTACAGGCGGGAGGGAACACCGGGGAGCTGTTTTTT.

The chain is built from TRBV9 and TRBJ1-2; TRBD1 agrees at 9 bases. CDR1 and CDR2 from the germline V gene are SGDLS and YYNGEE. CDR3 length: 13 amino acids. Trimming cost V 3 bases and J 7 bases; bases outside gene matches: 4. In DNA form, the CDR3 reads TGTGCCAGCAGCGAACAGGGGGCGAGTGGCTACACCTTC. It specifies CASSEQGASGYTF.

The chain carries TRBV11-2 and TRBJ2-7; 10 bases fit TRBD1. The CDR3 length is 18 residues. V shed 2 bases, J shed 4 bases, and the junction held 14 bases outside the gene matches. Germline values: CDR1 SGHAT, CDR2 FQNNGV. The CDR3 coding sequence is TGTGCCAGCAGCTTATGGTTGAGGGACAGGGGATTCGAGTACGAGCAGTACTTC. This gives the protein CASSLWLRDRGFEYEQYF. The whole variable domain, filled in from reference TRBV11-2 and TRBJ2-7, reads EAGVAQSPRYKIIEKRQSVAFWCNPISGHATLYWYQQILGQGPKLLIQFQNNGVVDDSQLPKDRFSAERLKGVDSTLKIQPAKLEDSAVYLCASSLWLRDRGFEYEQYFGPGTRLTVT.

This clone has a single count. This chain uses TRBV19 with TRBJ1-1; tentatively, D is TRBD1 (5 bases). The V gene lost 6 bases and the J gene lost 6 bases, with 14 bases spanning the gap. CDR1 and CDR2 (germline): LNHDA, SQIVND (reference sequence). This CDR3 comprises 13 residues. In DNA form, the CDR3 reads TGTGCCAGTAGAAGGGGTGGAAACCCTGAAGCTTTCTTT. The encoded protein is CASRRGGNPEAFF. The full variable domain, completed using reference TRBV19 and TRBJ1-1, is DGGITQSPKYLFRKEGQNVTLSCEQNLNHDAMYWYRQDPGQGLRLIYYSQIVNDFQKGDIAEGYSVSREKKESFPLTVTSAQKNPTAFYLCASRRGGNPEAFFGQGTRLTVV.

The V and J genes are TRBV14 and TRBJ2-6, with a possible D match to TRBD2 (6 bases). The V gene lost 0 bases and the J gene lost 0 bases, with 15 bases spanning the gap. Per the germline V gene, CDR1 is SGHDN and CDR2 is FVKESK. The CDR3 is 19 residues long. CDR3 in DNA: TGTGCCAGCAGCCAAGACCCGTGGACTATTCACTCTGGGGCCAACGTCCTGACTTTC. The encoded protein is CASSQDPWTIHSGANVLTF.

The chain links TRBV25-1 to TRBJ1-1; D perhaps matches TRBD1 (5 bases). The ends were cut back, 3 bases at V and 2 bases at J, with 7 bases in the middle. The CDR3 extends over 13 amino acids. CDR1 and CDR2 (germline): MGHDK, SYGVNS. CDR3 residues: CASSDTGNTEAFF. As DNA, the CDR3 is TGTGCCAGCAGTGATACAGGAAACACTGAAGCTTTCTTT. The variable domain in full, with the rest retrieved from reference TRBV25-1 and TRBJ1-1, is EADIYQTPRYLVIGTGKKITLECSQTMGHDKMYWYQQDPGMELHLIHYSYGVNSTEKGDLSSESTVSRIRTEHFPLTLESARPSHTSQYLCASSDTGNTEAFFGQGTRLTVV.

In its sample, this clone was seen once. The chain combines TRBV2 with TRBJ1-5; no clear D gene. The CDR3 totals 15 residues. V lost 7 bases and J lost 6, with 19 bases in between. The germline gives CDR1 SNHLY, CDR2 FYNNEI. The CDR3 DNA reads TGTGCCAGCACCGACCCCAGAGGGAGAGGTCAGCCCCAGCATTTT. This sequence encodes CASTDPRGRGQPQHF.

The chain combines TRBV9 with TRBJ2-3; 13 bases agree with TRBD2. The CDR3 is 15 amino acids. Germline V gene lookup returns CDR1 SGDLS and CDR2 YYNGEE. V was pared by 4 bases and J by 6 bases, with 5 bases of the junction left unmatched. For the CDR3, the DNA is TGTGCCAGCAGCTCAGTACTAGCGGGAGGGGATACGCAGTATTTT. Translated: CASSSVLAGGDTQYF.

The chain combines TRBV9 with TRBJ1-3; 9 nucleotides agree with TRBD1. V was pared by 1 base and J by 8 bases, with 4 bases of the junction left unmatched. The CDR3 spans 14 residues. Germline V CDR1 and CDR2: SGDLS, YYNGEE. CDR3 coding DNA: TGTGCCAGCAGCGTAACAGGGGGCACGGACACCATATATTTT. It codes for CASSVTGGTDTIYF.